This TCR beta chain stems from a study of OX40 agonist ivuxolimab in advanced cancers. Study details: Patients with hepatocellular carcinoma, melanoma, renal cell or head and neck cancer made up the dose-escalation patients. A partial response was reached by three patients: one with hepatocellular carcinoma and two with cutaneous melanoma. General observations from the study: The investigators did not determine what antigen specificity the expanded peripheral T cells had. Relative to CD4+ cells, CD8+ T cells on average had more expanded clones.

Assay: immunoSEQ multiplex PCR; the TCRdb copy retains only in-frame clones and omits some. The sample has more than 70,000 clones, roughly 87% seen once. Germline CDR1 KGHSH, CDR2 LQKENI. This CDR3 comprises 12 residues. Worth noting for this clone: The target antigen is unknown.

V usage is TRBV18 and J usage is TRBJ2-5; perhaps TRBD1 as D (5 bases). The DNA end lines up better with TRBJ2-7; the J call may be wrong. Here the sequenced sample was CD4+ or CD8+ T cells sorted from blood, taken in a trial of the OX40 agonist ivuxolimab. The TCR sequence derives from an adult with an advanced solid tumor such as melanoma, head and neck, liver or kidney cancer. CDR3 region: CASSWGPYEQYF. For the CDR3, the DNA is TGTGCCAGCTCATGGGGCCCCTACGAGCAGTACTTC.